The sequence of this T cell receptor beta chain was determined in a study of T cells expressing NK-cell markers. Findings and caveats of the study: Dominant NKG2C+ clonotype frequencies of about 1.0-7.0% of CD8+ T cells were measured in over 5 donors. The CD3+CD56-NKG2C+ fraction of a few donors was likewise dominated by these clonotypes. HCMV specificity of the expanded NKG2C+ T cell clones was not established.

Libraries used 5'RACE template switching adding universal primer site and UMIs. From the 5' RACE reads, TCRdb lists one entry per CDR3 protein and no DNA. Here the sample table reports 200,000 to 300,000 distinct CDR3 sequences. The length of the CDR3 is 12 residues. Germline V CDR1 and CDR2: SGHRS, YFSETQ. In the case of this clonotype: The antigen is undetermined.

The sequencing input was blood T cells: a sorted CD56 or NKG2C T cell subset, CD4+ or CD8+ T cells, or bulk PBMC T cells (not recorded which). The rearrangement uses TRBV5-1 and TRBJ2-1; TCRdb names TRBD1, which stays unverified in the absence of DNA. The TCR originated in a woman between 18 and 75 years old in good health. The CDR3 sequence is CASSQQGHEQFF.